Detailed here is one T cell receptor beta chain. Its antigen is unidentified. Primers targeted 54 TRBV and 13 TRBJ segments. Using immunoSEQ multiplex PCR, the repertoire was profiled, and TCRdb retains in-frame clones only, with some absent. This table has over 100,000 clones, almost 95% appearing once. This CDR3 is built from 18 residues. Trimming took off 4 bases at V and 2 bases at J, with 24 bases between the two ends. The V gene's germline CDR1 is SGHTA and CDR2 FQGTGA. The data belong to a study of T cell repertoires and HLA-DP antigens. Overall study results and limits: Total CD4+ responders were stimulated by HeLa antigen-presenting cells.

The chain joins TRBV7-3 to TRBJ2-7; the D call may be TRBD1 or TRBD2 (9 bases each). This TCR derives from a woman under 30 in good health and CMV-seronegative. Sequenced sample: CD4+ T cells from PBMCs. The CDR3 DNA reads TGTGCCAGCAGCTCGGACAGGGGCAAGCTAGCGGGGACCTACGAGCAGTACTTC. Translated: CASSSDRGKLAGTYEQYF. The whole variable domain, remainder taken from reference TRBV7-3 and TRBJ2-7, is GAGVSQTPSNKVTEKGKYVELRCDPISGHTALYWYRQSLGQGPEFLIYFQGTGAADDSGLPNDRFFAVRPEGSVSTLKIQRTERGDSAVYLCASSSDRGKLAGTYEQYFGPGTRLTVT.